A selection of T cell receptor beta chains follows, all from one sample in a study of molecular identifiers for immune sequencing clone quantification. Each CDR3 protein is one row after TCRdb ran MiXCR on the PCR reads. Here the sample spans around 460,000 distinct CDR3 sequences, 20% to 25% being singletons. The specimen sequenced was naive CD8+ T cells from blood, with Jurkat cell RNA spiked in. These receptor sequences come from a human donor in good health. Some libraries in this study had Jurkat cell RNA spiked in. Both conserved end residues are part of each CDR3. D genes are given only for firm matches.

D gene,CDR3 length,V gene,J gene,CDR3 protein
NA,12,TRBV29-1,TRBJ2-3,CSVEFFTDTQYF
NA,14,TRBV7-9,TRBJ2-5,CASSHHREQETQYF
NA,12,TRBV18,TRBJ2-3,CASSPGRFPSHF
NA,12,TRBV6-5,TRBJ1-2,CASSYAGHGYTF
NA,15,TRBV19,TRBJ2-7,CASSIVSQGSYEQYF
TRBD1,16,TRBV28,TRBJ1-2,CASSLPWDRYNYGYTF
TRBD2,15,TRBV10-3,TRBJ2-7,CAISESGLVDYEQYF
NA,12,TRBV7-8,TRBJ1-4,CASSSPDETLFF
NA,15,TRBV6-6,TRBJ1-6,CASRSTGGYNSPLHF
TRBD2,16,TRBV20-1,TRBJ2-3,CSARDRGSGIWDTQYF
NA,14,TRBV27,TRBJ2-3,CASAYQGIVNTQYF
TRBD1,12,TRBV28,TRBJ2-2,CATYRGTGELFF
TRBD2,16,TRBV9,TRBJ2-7,CASSPRQGTTHYEQYF
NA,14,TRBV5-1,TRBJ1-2,CASSLAGTNYGYTF
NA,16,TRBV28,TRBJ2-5,CATTRLKDSSGETQYF
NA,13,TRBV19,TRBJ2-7,CASSILGLDEQYF
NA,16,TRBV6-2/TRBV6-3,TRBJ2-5,CASSYPETTGGETQYF
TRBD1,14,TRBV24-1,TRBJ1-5,CATIDPTGNQPQHF
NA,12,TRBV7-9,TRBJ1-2,CASLPGSDGYTF
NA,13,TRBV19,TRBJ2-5,CASTRVPRETQYF
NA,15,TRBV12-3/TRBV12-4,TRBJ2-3,CASSSIGIEKDTQYF
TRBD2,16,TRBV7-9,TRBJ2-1,CASSRTGTSGYNEQFF
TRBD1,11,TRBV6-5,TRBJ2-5,CASSSATGEYF
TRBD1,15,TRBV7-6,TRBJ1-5,CASSLGLGGGQPQHF
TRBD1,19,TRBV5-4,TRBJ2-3,CASSLLWKAGQGEADTQYF
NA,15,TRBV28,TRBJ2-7,CASSLSGVISYEQYF
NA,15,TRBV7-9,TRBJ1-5,CASSRGRGSGQPQHF
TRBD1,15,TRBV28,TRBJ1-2,CASSPMTGGESGYTF
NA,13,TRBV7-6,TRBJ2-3,CASSSDNPDTQYF
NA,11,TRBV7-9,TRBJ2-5,CASSSRGTQYF
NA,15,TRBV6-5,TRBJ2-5,CASRLRTSHRETQYF
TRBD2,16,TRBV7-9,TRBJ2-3,CASSLAVGRSTDMQYF
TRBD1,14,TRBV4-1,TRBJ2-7,CTSSQDPGGREQYF
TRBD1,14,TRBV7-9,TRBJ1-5,CASNSGTAAQPQHF
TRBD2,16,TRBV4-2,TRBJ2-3,CASSHRLAGTTDTQYF
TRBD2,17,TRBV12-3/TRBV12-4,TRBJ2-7,CASISGGLAGGPHEQYF
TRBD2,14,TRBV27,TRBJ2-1,CASSLAGEINEQFF
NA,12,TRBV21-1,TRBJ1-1,CASTEMGTEAFF
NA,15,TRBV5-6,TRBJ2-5,CASRLLQDNQETQYF
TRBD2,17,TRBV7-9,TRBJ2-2,CASSFPRTSGNTGELLF
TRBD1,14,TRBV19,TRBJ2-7,CASSTAGTGNEQYF
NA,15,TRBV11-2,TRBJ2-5,CASSSKLDLQETQYF
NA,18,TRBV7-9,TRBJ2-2,CASSFPPPGLTRTGELFF
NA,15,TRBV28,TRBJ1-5,CASSNVVQGNQPQHF
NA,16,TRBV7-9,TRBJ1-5,CASSPRTGASNQPQHF
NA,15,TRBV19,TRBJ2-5,CASSMMASVGETQYF
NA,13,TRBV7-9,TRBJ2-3,CASSPTGLDTQYF
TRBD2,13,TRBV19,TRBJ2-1,CASSIGGGYEQFF
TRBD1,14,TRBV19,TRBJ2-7,CASSPTGGFGEQYF
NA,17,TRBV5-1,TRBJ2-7,CASSGGHLGPSYEEQYF
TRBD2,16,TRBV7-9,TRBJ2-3,CASSLTSGSITDTQYF
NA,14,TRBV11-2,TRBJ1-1,CASSLVGRQTEAFF
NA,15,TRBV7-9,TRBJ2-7,CASSSPDRLTYEQYF
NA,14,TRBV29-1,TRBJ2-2,CSVVSEPNTGELFF
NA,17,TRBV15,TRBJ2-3,CATSRDWGTSASDTQYF